The text below deals with one T cell receptor beta chain. This entry is derived from a study of OX40 agonist ivuxolimab in advanced cancers. The CDR3 loop spans 17 amino acids. V was shortened by 5 bases and J by 0 bases, with 19 bases between the two germline ends. Germline assignment: CDR1 SEHNR and CDR2 FQNEAQ (reference sequence). Sequencing used immunoSEQ multiplex PCR; TCRdb keeps in-frame clones, though not all of them. The data contain 15,000 to 25,000 clones, about 83% of them singletons. This sample comprised CD4+ or CD8+ T cells sorted from blood, obtained in a trial of the OX40 agonist ivuxolimab. The TCR was taken from an adult with an advanced solid tumor such as melanoma, head and neck, liver or kidney cancer. This chain links TRBV7-9 with TRBJ1-2; perhaps TRBD1 as D (5 bases). CDR3 sequence: CASSPAGPGPTNYGYTF. CDR3 nucleotide sequence: TGTGCCAGCAGCCCAGCAGGACCGGGACCTACTAACTATGGCTACACCTTC.